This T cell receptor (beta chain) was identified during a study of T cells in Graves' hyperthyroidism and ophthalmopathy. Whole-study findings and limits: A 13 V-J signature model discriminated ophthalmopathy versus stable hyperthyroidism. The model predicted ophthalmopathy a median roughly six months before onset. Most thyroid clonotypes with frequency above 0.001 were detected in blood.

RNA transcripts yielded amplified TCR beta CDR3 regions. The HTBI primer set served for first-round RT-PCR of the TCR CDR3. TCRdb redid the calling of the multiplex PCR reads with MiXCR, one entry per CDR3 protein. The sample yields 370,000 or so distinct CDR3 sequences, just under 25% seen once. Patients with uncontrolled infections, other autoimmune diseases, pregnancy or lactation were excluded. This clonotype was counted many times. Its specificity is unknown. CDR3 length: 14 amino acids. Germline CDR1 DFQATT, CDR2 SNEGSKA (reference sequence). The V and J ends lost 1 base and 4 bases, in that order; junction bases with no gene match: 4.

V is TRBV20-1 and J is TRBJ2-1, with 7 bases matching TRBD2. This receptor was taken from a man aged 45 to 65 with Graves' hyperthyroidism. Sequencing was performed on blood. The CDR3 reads CSARGLAEYNEQFF. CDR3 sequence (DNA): TGCAGTGCTAGAGGGCTAGCGGAGTACAATGAGCAGTTCTTC.